This T cell receptor beta chain was identified in a study of cytomegalovirus exposure and HLA in healthy donors. In the PCR, 60 Vbeta and 13 Jbeta primers were used. Measured with immunoSEQ multiplex PCR; TCRdb has only the in-frame clones, and not every one. This table holds over 150,000 clones, around 80% found once. The CDR3 has 12 residues. Germline-derived CDR1 and CDR2 are SGHNT and YENEEA. Trimming took off 3 bases at V and 6 bases at J, with 5 bases between the two ends. The donors comprised healthy bone marrow donors. The clonotype originates from a woman between 25 and 40 years old in good health and CMV-seropositive. The rearrangement uses TRBV11-3 and TRBJ2-2, with D hard to call. The specimen sequenced was PBMCs. CDR3 in amino acids: CASSFKPGELFF. The CDR3 bases are TGTGCCAGCAGCTTTAAGCCCGGGGAGCTGTTTTTT. The full variable domain, completed using reference TRBV11-3 and TRBJ2-2, is EAGVVQSPRYKIIEKKQPVAFWCNPISGHNTLYWYLQNLGQGPELLIRYENEEAVDDSQLPKDRFSAERLKGVDSTLKIQPAELGDSAVYLCASSFKPGELFFGEGSRLTVL.